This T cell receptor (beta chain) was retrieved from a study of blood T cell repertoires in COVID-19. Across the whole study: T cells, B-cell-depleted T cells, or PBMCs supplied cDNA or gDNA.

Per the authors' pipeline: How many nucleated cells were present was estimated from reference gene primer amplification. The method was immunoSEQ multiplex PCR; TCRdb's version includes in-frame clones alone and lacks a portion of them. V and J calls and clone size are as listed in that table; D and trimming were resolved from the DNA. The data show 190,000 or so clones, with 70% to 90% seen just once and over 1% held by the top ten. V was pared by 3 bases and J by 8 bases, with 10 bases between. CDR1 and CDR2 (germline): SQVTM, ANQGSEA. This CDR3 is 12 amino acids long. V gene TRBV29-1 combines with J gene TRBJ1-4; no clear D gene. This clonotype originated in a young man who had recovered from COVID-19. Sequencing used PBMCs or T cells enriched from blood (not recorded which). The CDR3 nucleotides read TGCAGCGTTGACACCGGGAACGAAAAACTGTTTTTT. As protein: CSVDTGNEKLFF.